This TCR beta chain came from a study of cytomegalovirus exposure and HLA in healthy donors. Overall study context: From donors who were HLA-typed, an early data release held around 80 million unique TCRs.

This PCR relied on a set of 60 Vbeta primers and 13 Jbeta primers. Libraries were prepared by immunoSEQ multiplex PCR; TCRdb keeps only in-frame clonotypes and omits some of them. The table lists around 140,000 clones, around 65% of them singletons. Germline trimming cut 3 bases from V and 6 bases from J; bases unmatched to any gene: 3. The CDR3 extends over 15 amino acids. CDR1 and CDR2 (germline): SGHTA, FQGNSA. Findings and caveats of the study: The majority of CMV-associated TCR beta chains were reported as apparently HLA-restricted in a later analysis.

As concerns this clone: Antigen unknown.

This sequence was found in a woman aged 55-70 years in good health and CMV-seronegative. Sequencing was performed on PBMCs. The genes are TRBV7-2 and TRBJ2-3; 13 bases are shared with TRBD2. CDR3 nucleotides: TGTGCCAGCAGCTTGGGACTAGCGGGGTGGGATACGCAGTATTTT. Amino acid sequence: CASSLGLAGWDTQYF. The whole variable domain, remainder taken from reference TRBV7-2 and TRBJ2-3, is GAGVSQSPSNKVTEKGKDVELRCDPISGHTALYWYRQSLGQGLEFLIYFQGNSAPDKSGLPSDRFSAERTGGSVSTLTIQRTQQEDSAVYLCASSLGLAGWDTQYFGPGTRLTVL.